The text below deals with one T cell receptor (beta chain). The antigen remains undetermined. The sample is drawn from a study of graft-versus-host responses after intestinal transplantation. About the study: Anti-thymocyte globulin induction, then tacrolimus and steroids for two to four years, went to all recipients.

The repertoire was sequenced with immunoSEQ multiplex PCR; TCRdb's copy has only in-frame clones and lacks some. The table records 84,000 or so clones, roughly 80% of them present only once. The CDR3 totals 15 residues. V dropped 5 bases and J dropped 7; count of bases not matched to a gene: 10. Germline V lookup: CDR1 LNHDA, CDR2 SQIVND (reference sequence). The chain uses TRBV19 and TRBJ1-2, with 10 positions matching TRBD1. This receptor was obtained from a human donor who received an intestinal transplant. Sequencing used unstimulated CD4+ T cells sorted from spleen or lymph node cells, obtained before intestinal transplant. Here the CDR3 reads CASSARDRGLGGYTF. The CDR3 DNA sequence: TGTGCCAGTAGTGCCCGGGACAGGGGTCTCGGTGGCTACACCTTC.